This T cell receptor (beta chain) was sequenced during a study of cytomegalovirus exposure and HLA in healthy donors. Study-level results: In all likelihood, a cluster of highly shared sequence variants was a sequencing artifact. 16,951 TCR beta sequences were associated with HLA alleles at 0.05 false discovery rate in a later analysis.

A word on this clone: Its target is unknown.

PCR amplification relied on 60 Vbeta primers (plus 13 Jbeta primers). Clones were read by immunoSEQ multiplex PCR, and TCRdb kept only the in-frame ones, dropping some. The sample yields 120,000 to 150,000 clones, roughly four fifths seen once. The V gene end was trimmed by 1 base and the J gene end by 5 bases; junction bases not matched to a gene: 6. Germline CDR1 and CDR2: MGHRA and YSYEKL. The CDR3 is 15 residues long. The source of this sequence is a male donor in good health and CMV-seronegative. Source material: PBMCs. The chain links TRBV4-1 to TRBJ2-5; 8 bases agree with TRBD1. CDR3 nucleotides: TGCGCCAGCAGCCAAGGACCAGGGGGCGGGGAGACCCAGTACTTC. This sequence encodes CASSQGPGGGETQYF.